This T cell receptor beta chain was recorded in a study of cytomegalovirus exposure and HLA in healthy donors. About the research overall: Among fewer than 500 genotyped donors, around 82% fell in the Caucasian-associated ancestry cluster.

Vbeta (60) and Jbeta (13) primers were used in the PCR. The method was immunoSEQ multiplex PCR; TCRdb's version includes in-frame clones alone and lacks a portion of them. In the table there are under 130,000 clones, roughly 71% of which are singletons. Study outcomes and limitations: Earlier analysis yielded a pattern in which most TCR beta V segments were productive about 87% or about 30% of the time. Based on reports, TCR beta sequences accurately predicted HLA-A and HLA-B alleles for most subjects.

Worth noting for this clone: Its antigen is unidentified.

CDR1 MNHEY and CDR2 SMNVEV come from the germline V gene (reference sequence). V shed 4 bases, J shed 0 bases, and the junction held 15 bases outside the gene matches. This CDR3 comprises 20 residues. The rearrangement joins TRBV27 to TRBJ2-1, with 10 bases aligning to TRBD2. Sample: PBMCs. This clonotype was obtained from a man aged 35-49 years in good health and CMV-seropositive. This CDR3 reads CASSSPYTGLASSSYNEQFF. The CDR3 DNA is TGTGCCAGCAGTTCACCCTATACGGGACTAGCGAGTAGCTCCTACAATGAGCAGTTCTTC.